The rows below give T cell receptor beta chains drawn from one sample of a study of siplizumab effects on memory and regulatory T cells. Data came from immunoSEQ multiplex PCR; TCRdb stores just in-frame clones and leaves some out. Altogether over 70,000 clones are present, 95% being singletons, with the ten largest covering roughly 20%. Sequencing was performed on CD8+ T cells sorted from blood. The receptors were sampled from a human donor in good health. CDR3s include the opening cysteine and the closing phenylalanine or tryptophan. The order of the fields is clone size, V gene, D gene, J gene, CDR3 DNA, CDR3 protein. The D gene is left open where the match is weak. Size is stated for part of the rows, as once, few or many counts, or as a class when the clone is expanded.

clone size: NA; V gene: TRBV4-1; D gene: TRBD2; J gene: TRBJ2-2; CDR3 DNA: TGCGCCAGCAGCCAATCGTTTCCGGGAGGGCCCACCGGGGAGCTGTTTTTT; CDR3 protein: CASSQSFPGGPTGELFF
clone size: NA; V gene: TRBV29-1; D gene: NA; J gene: TRBJ2-2; CDR3 DNA: TGCAGCGTTGTAGAGGGGATTATGGTGGGAAACACCGGGGAGCTGTTTTTT; CDR3 protein: CSVVEGIMVGNTGELFF
clone size: NA; V gene: TRBV19; D gene: TRBD1; J gene: TRBJ1-2; CDR3 DNA: TGTGCCAGTAGTTGGGGGGCAGGGGGCGCCGATGGCTACACCTTC; CDR3 protein: CASSWGAGGADGYTF
clone size: NA; V gene: TRBV7-9; D gene: NA; J gene: TRBJ2-2; CDR3 DNA: TGTGCCAGCAGCCACAGGGACTACCAGAACACCGGGGAGCTGTTTTTT; CDR3 protein: CASSHRDYQNTGELFF
clone size: NA; V gene: TRBV7-7; D gene: NA; J gene: TRBJ2-7; CDR3 DNA: TGTGCTAGCAGCTTAGTGGACGGCCTGGGCTACGAGCAGTACTTC; CDR3 protein: CASSLVDGLGYEQYF
clone size: NA; V gene: TRBV4-2; D gene: NA; J gene: TRBJ2-3; CDR3 DNA: TGTGCCAGCAGCCAGTCGTTCGATACGCAGTATTTT; CDR3 protein: CASSQSFDTQYF
clone size: NA; V gene: TRBV5-1; D gene: NA; J gene: TRBJ2-2; CDR3 DNA: TGCGCCAGCAGCTTGGACTTTCGTGGTCTCGGAACCGGGGAGCTGTTTTTT; CDR3 protein: CASSLDFRGLGTGELFF
clone size: NA; V gene: TRBV7-8; D gene: NA; J gene: TRBJ2-5; CDR3 DNA: TGTGCCAGCAGCCCCGTAATAGTGTGGCAAGAGACCCAGTACTTC; CDR3 protein: CASSPVIVWQETQYF
clone size: NA; V gene: TRBV6-5; D gene: NA; J gene: TRBJ2-3; CDR3 DNA: TGTGCCAGCAGTTACTCCGGCGCAGATACGCAGTATTTT; CDR3 protein: CASSYSGADTQYF
clone size: NA; V gene: TRBV6-5; D gene: TRBD1; J gene: TRBJ1-2; CDR3 DNA: TGTGCCAGCAGCTACGGGGACAGACTTGAATCCTTC; CDR3 protein: CASSYGDRLESF
clone size: once; V gene: TRBV25-1; D gene: NA; J gene: TRBJ1-3; CDR3 DNA: TGTGCCAGCAGTGAATATTACAGCTCTGGAAACACCATATATTTT; CDR3 protein: CASSEYYSSGNTIYF
clone size: NA; V gene: TRBV15; D gene: TRBD2; J gene: TRBJ2-3; CDR3 DNA: TGTGCCACCAGCAGAGATCGGACTAGCGGGAGTGGGGATACGCAGTATTTT; CDR3 protein: CATSRDRTSGSGDTQYF
clone size: NA; V gene: TRBV5-1; D gene: NA; J gene: TRBJ2-1; CDR3 DNA: TGCGCCAGCAGCCCCAGGGACGGCGACAATGAGCAGTTCTTC; CDR3 protein: CASSPRDGDNEQFF
clone size: NA; V gene: TRBV9; D gene: TRBD2; J gene: TRBJ2-5; CDR3 DNA: TGTGCCAGCAGCGATAGCGGGAGGCCCGGGGAGACCCAGTACTTC; CDR3 protein: CASSDSGRPGETQYF
clone size: NA; V gene: TRBV19; D gene: TRBD1; J gene: TRBJ2-2; CDR3 DNA: TGTGCCAGTAGTATAAGTAAGGGGACAGGGGTTATCACCGGGGAGCTGTTTTTT; CDR3 protein: CASSISKGTGVITGELFF
clone size: NA; V gene: TRBV14; D gene: NA; J gene: TRBJ2-5; CDR3 DNA: TGTGCCAGCAGCCAGGCCCCGCCCGTAAAGACCCAGTACTTC; CDR3 protein: CASSQAPPVKTQYF
clone size: NA; V gene: TRBV4-1; D gene: TRBD2; J gene: TRBJ2-3; CDR3 DNA: TGCGCCAGCAGCCAGGGCGGGAGGGAGAGCACAGATACGCAGTATTTT; CDR3 protein: CASSQGGRESTDTQYF
clone size: NA; V gene: TRBV27; D gene: NA; J gene: TRBJ2-6; CDR3 DNA: TGTGCCAGCAGTCCCCGGCGGTCCGGGGCCAACGTCCTGACTTTC; CDR3 protein: CASSPRRSGANVLTF
clone size: NA; V gene: TRBV29-1; D gene: NA; J gene: TRBJ2-5; CDR3 DNA: TGCAGCGCCCGGGTGGCAGGAGGGGAGACCCAGTACTTC; CDR3 protein: CSARVAGGETQYF
clone size: once; V gene: TRBV2; D gene: TRBD1; J gene: TRBJ2-7; CDR3 DNA: TGTGCCAGCAGTGAAGCTGAACAGGGGGCCTCCTACGAGCAGTACTTC; CDR3 protein: CASSEAEQGASYEQYF